This record covers a single T cell receptor beta chain. As processed by the authors: Quantification of nucleated cells was approximated via reference gene primer amplification. Generated by immunoSEQ multiplex PCR, the TCRdb table keeps only in-frame clones and is missing some. That table gives V, J and clone size, and the DNA gave D and trimming. This sample has hundreds of thousands of clones; around 85% occur once, and the top ten carry 4.5% to 5.5%. This entry belongs to a study of blood T cell repertoires in COVID-19. Looking at the study overall: Spain, Italy and the United States supplied samples that represented acute and convalescent COVID-19. T cells, B-cell-depleted T cells, or PBMCs provided the cDNA or gDNA that served as material.

Sequences were obtained from peripheral blood. This clonotype was sampled from a man aged 45-60 years with active or convalescent COVID-19.

The CDR3 spells CASSLDGTGANYGYTF. The CDR3 bases are TGTGCCAGCAGCCTCGACGGCACAGGGGCCAACTATGGCTACACCTTC. The chain recombines TRBV4-2 with TRBJ1-2, with 7 bases that match TRBD1. The CDR3 spans 16 residues. The germline V gene encodes CDR1 LGHNA and CDR2 YNFKEQ. V dropped 4 bases and J dropped 2; count of bases not matched to a gene: 10.